The rows below give T cell receptor beta chains drawn from one sample of a study of Graves' ophthalmopathy and Graves' hyperthyroidism. TCRdb passed the multiplex PCR reads through MiXCR, listing each CDR3 protein once. The table shows 200,000 to 250,000 distinct CDR3 sequences, with roughly 21% occurring only once. Sequencing was carried out using peripheral blood. The origin of the receptors is a woman between 50 and 59 years old with Graves' ophthalmopathy. The CDR3 runs from the conserved cysteine through the conserved F or W. Each record gives: J gene, clone size, V gene, D gene, CDR3 protein, CDR3 DNA. D genes are given only for firm matches. Clone size is not always given. Where it is, it says once, few, many or a class for expanded clones.

TRBJ2-2 . TRBV6-1 . CASSEWGRVLAGELFF TGTGCCAGCAGTGAATGGGGGCGGGTTCTTGCCGGGGAGCTGTTTTTT
TRBJ1-1 . TRBV6-1 TRBD1 CASRPDRGLTEAFF TGTGCCAGCAGACCAGACAGGGGGCTTACTGAAGCTTTCTTT
TRBJ1-3 . TRBV6-2/TRBV6-3 . CASSYSGRGRTLSGNTIYF TGTGCCAGCAGTTACTCGGGAAGGGGACGTACCCTCTCTGGAAACACCATATATTTT
TRBJ2-5 many TRBV7-2 . CASSSPGPKTQYF TGTGCCAGCAGCTCACCCGGGCCAAAGACCCAGTACTTC
TRBJ1-5 . TRBV12-5 TRBD1 CASGLGTGAGQPQHF TGTGCTAGTGGTTTGGGGACAGGGGCAGGTCAGCCCCAGCATTTT
TRBJ1-3 many TRBV27 . CASSLAAGLGNTIYF TGTGCCAGCAGTTTAGCAGCCGGACTTGGAAACACCATATATTTT
TRBJ1-1 many TRBV20-1 . CSAPPRTNTEAFF TGCAGTGCCCCGCCGAGGACGAACACTGAAGCTTTCTTT
TRBJ1-2 many TRBV12-3/TRBV12-4 . CASSLGWVGNYGYTF TGTGCCAGCAGTTTAGGTTGGGTAGGAAACTATGGCTACACCTTC
TRBJ1-5 many TRBV6-1 TRBD1 CASSRDRGLQPQHF TGTGCCAGCAGCCGGGACAGGGGGCTTCAGCCCCAGCATTTT
TRBJ2-5 . TRBV6-5 . CASSYVVRGQETQYF TGTGCCAGCAGTTACGTGGTGAGGGGGCAAGAGACCCAGTACTTC
TRBJ2-7 . TRBV15 . CASGRGTSYEQYF TGTGCGTCCGGTAGGGGGACGTCCTACGAGCAGTACTTC
TRBJ2-7 . TRBV20-1 TRBD2 CSAIDMGLAGGYEQYF TGCAGTGCTATAGACATGGGACTAGCGGGAGGCTACGAGCAGTACTTC
TRBJ2-7 many TRBV28 . CASSRTHLAQLTYEQYF TGTGCCAGCAGTCGAACCCACCTAGCTCAGCTCACCTACGAGCAGTACTTC
TRBJ2-3 many TRBV6-2/TRBV6-3 TRBD2 CASSSTGTSGRASDTQYF TGTGCCAGCAGCTCGACGGGGACTAGCGGGAGGGCCTCAGATACGCAGTATTTT
TRBJ2-7 many TRBV6-1 . CASSGATNYEQYF TGTGCCAGCAGTGGGGCGACAAACTACGAGCAGTACTTC
TRBJ2-3 many TRBV2 . CASSDVGVATDTQYF TGTGCCAGCAGTGATGTGGGAGTAGCGACAGATACGCAGTATTTT